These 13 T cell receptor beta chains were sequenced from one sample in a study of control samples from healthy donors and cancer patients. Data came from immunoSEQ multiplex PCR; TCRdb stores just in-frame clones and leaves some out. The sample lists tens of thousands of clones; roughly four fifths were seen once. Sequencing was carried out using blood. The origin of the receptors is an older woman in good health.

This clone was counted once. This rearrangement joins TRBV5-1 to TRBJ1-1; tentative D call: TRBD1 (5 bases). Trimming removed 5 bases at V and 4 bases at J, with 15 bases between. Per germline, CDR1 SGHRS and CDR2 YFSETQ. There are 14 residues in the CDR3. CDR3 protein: CASSGSVGGTEAFF. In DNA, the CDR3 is TGCGCCAGCAGTGGTTCAGTCGGGGGCACTGAAGCTTTCTTT.

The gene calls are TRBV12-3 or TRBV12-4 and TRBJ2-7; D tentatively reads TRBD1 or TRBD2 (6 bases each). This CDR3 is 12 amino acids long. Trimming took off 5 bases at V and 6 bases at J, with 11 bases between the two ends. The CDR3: CASSIGGREQYF. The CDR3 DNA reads TGTGCCAGCAGTATAGGGGGGCGCGAGCAGTACTTC.

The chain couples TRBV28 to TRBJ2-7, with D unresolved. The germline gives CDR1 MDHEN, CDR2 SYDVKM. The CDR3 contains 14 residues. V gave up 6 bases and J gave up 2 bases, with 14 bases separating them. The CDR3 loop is CASRRRHSTYEQYF. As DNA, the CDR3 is TGTGCCAGCAGGCGCCGACATTCGACCTACGAGCAGTACTTC.

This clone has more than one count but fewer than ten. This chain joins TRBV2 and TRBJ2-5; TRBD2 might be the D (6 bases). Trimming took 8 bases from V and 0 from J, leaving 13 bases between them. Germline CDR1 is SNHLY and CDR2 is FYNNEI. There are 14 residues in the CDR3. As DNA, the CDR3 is TGTGCCAGCCTGGAGGGCAGGTACCAAGAGACCCAGTACTTC. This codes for CASLEGRYQETQYF.

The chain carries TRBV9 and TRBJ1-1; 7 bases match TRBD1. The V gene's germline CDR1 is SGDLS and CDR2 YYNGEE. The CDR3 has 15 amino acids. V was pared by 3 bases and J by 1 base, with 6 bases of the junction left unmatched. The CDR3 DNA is TGTGCCAGCAGCGCCCCGACAGGGACGAACACTGAAGCTTTCTTT. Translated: CASSAPTGTNTEAFF.

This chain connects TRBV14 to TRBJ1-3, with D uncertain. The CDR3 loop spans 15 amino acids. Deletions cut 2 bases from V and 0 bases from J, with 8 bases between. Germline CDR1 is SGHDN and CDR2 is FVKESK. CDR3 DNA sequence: TGTGCCAGCAGCCAAATTGTGAACTCTGGAAACACCATATATTTT. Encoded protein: CASSQIVNSGNTIYF. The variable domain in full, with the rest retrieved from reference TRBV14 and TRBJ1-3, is EAGVTQFPSHSVIEKGQTVTLRCDPISGHDNLYWYRRVMGKEIKFLLHFVKESKQDESGMPNNRFLAERTGGTYSTLKVQPAELEDSGVYFCASSQIVNSGNTIYFGEGSWLTVV.

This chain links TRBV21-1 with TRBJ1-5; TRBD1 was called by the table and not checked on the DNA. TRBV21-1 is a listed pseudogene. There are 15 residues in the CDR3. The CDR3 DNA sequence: TGTGCCAGCAGACCGGACATAAAGAGAAGTAAGCCCCAGCATTTT. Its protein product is CASRPDIKRSKPQHF.

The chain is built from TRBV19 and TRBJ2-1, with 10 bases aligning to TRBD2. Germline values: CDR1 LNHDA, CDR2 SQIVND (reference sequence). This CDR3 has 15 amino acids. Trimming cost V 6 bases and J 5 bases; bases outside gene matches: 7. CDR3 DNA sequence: TGTGCCAGTAGCCCTAGCGGGAGTATGAACAATGAGCAGTTCTTC. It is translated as CASSPSGSMNNEQFF.

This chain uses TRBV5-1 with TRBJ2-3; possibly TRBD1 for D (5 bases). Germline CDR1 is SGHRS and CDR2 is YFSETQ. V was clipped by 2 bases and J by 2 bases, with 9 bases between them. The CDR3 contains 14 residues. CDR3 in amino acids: CASSFGQDTDTQYF. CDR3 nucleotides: TGCGCCAGCAGCTTCGGACAAGACACAGATACGCAGTATTTT.

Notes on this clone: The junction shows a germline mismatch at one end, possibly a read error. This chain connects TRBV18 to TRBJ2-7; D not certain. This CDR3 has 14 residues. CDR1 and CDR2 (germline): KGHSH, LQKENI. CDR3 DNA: TGTGCCAGCTCACCTCGAACAGAATCCTACGAGCAGTGCTTC. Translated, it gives CASSPRTESYEQCF.

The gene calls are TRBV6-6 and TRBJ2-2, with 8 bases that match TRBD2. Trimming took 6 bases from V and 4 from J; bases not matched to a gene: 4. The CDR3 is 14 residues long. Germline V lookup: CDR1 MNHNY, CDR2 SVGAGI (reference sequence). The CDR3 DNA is TGTGCCAGCAGCCCGGGACTAGTCACCGGGGAGCTGTTTTTT. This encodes CASSPGLVTGELFF.

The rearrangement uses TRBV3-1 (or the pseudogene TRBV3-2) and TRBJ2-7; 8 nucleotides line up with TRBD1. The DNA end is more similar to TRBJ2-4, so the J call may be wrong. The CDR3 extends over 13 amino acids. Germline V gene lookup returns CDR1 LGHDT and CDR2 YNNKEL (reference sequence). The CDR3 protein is CASSPQDRGIQYF. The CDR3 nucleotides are TGTGCCAGCAGCCCTCAAGACAGGGGCATTCAGTACTTC.

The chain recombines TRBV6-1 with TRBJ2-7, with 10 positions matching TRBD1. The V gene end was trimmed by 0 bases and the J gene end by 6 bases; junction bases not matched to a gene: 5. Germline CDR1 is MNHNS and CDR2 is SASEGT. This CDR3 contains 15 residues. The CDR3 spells CASSEAGTGVAEQYF. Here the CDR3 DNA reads TGTGCCAGCAGTGAAGCCGGGACAGGGGTCGCCGAGCAGTACTTC.